One and the same sample provided the 18 T cell receptor beta chains below, sequenced in a study of response to subunit inactivated influenza vaccine. TCRdb independently ran MiXCR on the RT-PCR reads; one entry per CDR3 protein. The repertoire holds just under 550,000 distinct CDR3 sequences, with around 25% as singletons. A further study also used this sample, focusing on T cells expressing NK-cell markers. Per that study: cDNA encoding TCR beta was synthesized via 5'RACE template switching incorporating UMIs.

The sample here was CD4+ T cells sorted from PBMCs, taken 11 to 12 days after vaccination. These receptors all stem from a man between 50 and 59 years old who received an inactivated influenza vaccine.

This clonotype was found a few times. The V and J genes are TRBV7-9 and TRBJ2-3, with D perhaps given as TRBD1 or TRBD2 (5 bases each). CDR1 is SEHNR, CDR2 FQNEAQ, per germline (reference sequence). This CDR3 is 17 amino acids long. V was clipped by 3 bases and J by 4 bases, with 20 bases between them. The CDR3 reads CASSFIPFPGRPDTQYF. In nucleotides, the CDR3 is TGTGCCAGCAGCTTTATCCCCTTTCCGGGACGTCCAGATACGCAGTATTTT.

This clonotype was detected a few times. This CDR3 is CASSLDYVQYF. The CDR3 nucleotides are TGTGCCAGCAGCCTGGACTACGTTCAGTACTTC. The chain combines TRBV6-6 with TRBJ2-7; a weak D match, TRBD2 (6 bases). The CDR3 has 11 amino acids. Germline V CDR1 and CDR2: MNHNY, SVGAGI (reference sequence). Trimming cost V 6 bases and J 10 bases, with 13 bases left between them.

This clonotype was counted at least ten times. This rearrangement joins TRBV11-2 to TRBJ2-7, with no clear D. The V and J ends lost 0 bases and 6 bases respectively, with 3 bases between them. The CDR3 is 11 amino acids. The V gene's germline CDR1 is SGHAT and CDR2 FQNNGV. This CDR3 reads CASSLEVEQYF. The CDR3 region has the DNA TGTGCCAGCAGCTTAGAGGTCGAGCAGTACTTC.

This clonotype has a handful of counts. The V call is TRBV12-3 or TRBV12-4, the J call TRBJ1-5, with 9 bases identical to TRBD1. CDR3 size: 15 residues. V gave up 3 bases and J gave up 7 bases; unmatched junction bases: 7. The CDR3 reads CASSLSGQGVQPQHF. The DNA for the CDR3 is TGTGCCAGCAGTTTGTCGGGACAGGGAGTCCAGCCCCAGCATTTT.

DNA for the CDR3: TGTGCCAGCATGCCCCCGGGACAGGGGAATTCACCCCTCCACTTT. Protein sequence: CASMPPGQGNSPLHF. The rearrangement uses TRBV2 and TRBJ1-6; 10 bases are shared with TRBD1. This CDR3 spans 15 amino acids. The germline V gene encodes CDR1 SNHLY and CDR2 FYNNEI. Trimming removed 7 bases from V and 7 bases from J; junction bases left unmatched: 7.

The chain has TRBV29-1 and TRBJ2-1; 11 nucleotides match TRBD2. The CDR3 sequence is 13 residues long. Germline V gives CDR1 SQVTM, CDR2 ANQGSEA. Trimming took 6 bases from V and 7 from J; bases not matched to a gene: 5. The CDR3 nucleotides are TGCAGCGTGGGACTAGCGGTAGGGAATGAGCAGTTCTTC. It translates to CSVGLAVGNEQFF.

The table lists this clonotype with a few counts. The gene calls are TRBV12-3 or TRBV12-4 and TRBJ1-1; D remains ambiguous. This CDR3 region has 16 residues. V was clipped by 2 bases and J by 4 bases, with 17 bases between them. CDR3 loop: CASSLSGLSYRTEAFF. The CDR3 DNA is TGTGCCAGCAGTTTATCCGGACTCTCCTATCGCACTGAAGCTTTCTTT.

CDR3 amino acids: CASSPGMAWGTSTDTQYF. In nucleotides, the CDR3 is TGTGCCAGCAGCCCTGGGATGGCCTGGGGGACTAGCACAGATACGCAGTATTTT. The rearrangement links TRBV7-6 to TRBJ2-3; D is perhaps TRBD2 (6 bases). This CDR3 contains 18 residues. Trimming removed 5 bases from V and 0 bases from J, with 21 bases in between. Germline-derived CDR1 and CDR2 are SGHVS and FNYEAQ.

CDR3 protein: CAIRGTGRHEQFF. The CDR3 bases are TGTGCCATCAGGGGGACAGGGCGGCATGAGCAGTTCTTC. This chain connects TRBV10-3 to TRBJ2-1; 9 bases match TRBD1. CDR3 length equals 13 residues. With 6 bases clipped from V and 8 bases from J, the junction kept 5 bases outside the gene matches. The V gene's germline CDR1 is ENHRY and CDR2 SYGVKD.

The chain combines TRBV6-2 or TRBV6-3 with TRBJ2-1, with 9 bases aligning to TRBD2. The V segment lost 6 bases and the J segment 1 base; nucleotides outside the gene matches: 10. Germline CDR1 reads MNHEY; CDR2 reads SVGEGT. The CDR3 covers 17 residues. This chain's CDR3 is CASRGNSGRESYNEQFF. CDR3 bases: TGTGCCAGCAGGGGGAATAGCGGGAGAGAGTCCTACAATGAGCAGTTCTTC.

The rearrangement uses TRBV12-3 or TRBV12-4 and TRBJ1-1, with TRBD1 as a possible D gene (5 bases). With 3 bases removed from V and 4 bases from J, the gap between germline ends came to 9 bases. The CDR3 loop spans 13 amino acids. CDR3 residues: CASSFWGGTEAFF. The CDR3 nucleotides read TGTGCCAGCAGTTTTTGGGGGGGCACTGAAGCTTTCTTT.

The chain recombines TRBV12-3 or TRBV12-4 with TRBJ1-2, with D unresolved. V shed 1 base and J shed 4 bases, with 7 bases lying between them. There are 13 residues in the CDR3. CDR3 coding DNA: TGTGCCAGCAGTTTAGGAAAGGCCTATGGCTACACCTTC. This encodes CASSLGKAYGYTF.

The chain combines TRBV9 with TRBJ2-5, with D hard to call. Germline CDR1 SGDLS, CDR2 YYNGEE. The CDR3 is 14 amino acids. V was cut by 1 base and J by 2 bases, with 9 bases left in between. In DNA form, the CDR3 reads TGTGCCAGCAGCGTACAGTTGGGACAAGAGACCCAGTACTTC. This gives the protein CASSVQLGQETQYF.

The rearrangement uses TRBV7-9 and TRBJ2-3; 14 bases map to TRBD2. Looked up from germline, CDR1 is SEHNR and CDR2 is FQNEAQ (reference sequence). Germline trimming cut 3 bases from V and 6 bases from J; bases unmatched to any gene: 2. The CDR3 sequence is 15 residues long. CDR3 nucleotides: TGTGCCAGCAGCTTGACTAGCGGGGGGGTCGATACGCAGTATTTT. This encodes CASSLTSGGVDTQYF.

V gene TRBV3-1 combines with J gene TRBJ1-6, with D possibly TRBD1 on 5 matching bases. CDR3 length: 16 residues. The germline V gene encodes CDR1 LGHDT and CDR2 YNNKEL (reference sequence). V dropped 8 bases and J dropped 10 bases, with 24 bases sitting between them. The CDR3 sequence is CASARQTGRAKSPLHF. DNA of the CDR3: TGTGCCAGCGCTCGTCAAACTGGCAGGGCTAAATCACCCCTCCACTTT.

This clonotype was seen more than once but under ten times. The V and J genes are TRBV29-1 and TRBJ2-4; 10 bases are a match to TRBD2. The germline CDR1 and CDR2 sequences are SQVTM and ANQGSEA. V was pared by 6 bases and J by 0 bases, with 2 bases of the junction left unmatched. The CDR3 runs 14 residues. CDR3 sequence: CSVASGRAKNIQYF. The CDR3 DNA reads as TGCAGCGTAGCTAGCGGGAGAGCCAAAAACATTCAGTACTTC.

This clonotype was found a few times. The chain combines TRBV5-1 with TRBJ2-2, with D possibly matching TRBD1 (5 bases). The CDR3 sequence is 15 residues long. Trimming shortened V by 0 bases and J by 6 bases, and 12 bases separated the two germline ends. Germline CDR1 SGHRS, CDR2 YFSETQ. CDR3: CASSLDGRASGELFF. The CDR3 region has the DNA TGCGCCAGCAGCTTGGATGGCAGGGCATCCGGGGAGCTGTTTTTT.

The chain combines TRBV5-1 with TRBJ2-1; 10 bases match TRBD2. The CDR3 consists of 14 residues. Trimming removed 5 bases from V and 9 bases from J; junction bases left unmatched: 8. Germline V gives CDR1 SGHRS, CDR2 YFSETQ. CDR3 coding DNA: TGCGCCAGCAGGCCTCTAGCGGGAGAGGGTGAGCAGTTCTTC. Translation: CASRPLAGEGEQFF.